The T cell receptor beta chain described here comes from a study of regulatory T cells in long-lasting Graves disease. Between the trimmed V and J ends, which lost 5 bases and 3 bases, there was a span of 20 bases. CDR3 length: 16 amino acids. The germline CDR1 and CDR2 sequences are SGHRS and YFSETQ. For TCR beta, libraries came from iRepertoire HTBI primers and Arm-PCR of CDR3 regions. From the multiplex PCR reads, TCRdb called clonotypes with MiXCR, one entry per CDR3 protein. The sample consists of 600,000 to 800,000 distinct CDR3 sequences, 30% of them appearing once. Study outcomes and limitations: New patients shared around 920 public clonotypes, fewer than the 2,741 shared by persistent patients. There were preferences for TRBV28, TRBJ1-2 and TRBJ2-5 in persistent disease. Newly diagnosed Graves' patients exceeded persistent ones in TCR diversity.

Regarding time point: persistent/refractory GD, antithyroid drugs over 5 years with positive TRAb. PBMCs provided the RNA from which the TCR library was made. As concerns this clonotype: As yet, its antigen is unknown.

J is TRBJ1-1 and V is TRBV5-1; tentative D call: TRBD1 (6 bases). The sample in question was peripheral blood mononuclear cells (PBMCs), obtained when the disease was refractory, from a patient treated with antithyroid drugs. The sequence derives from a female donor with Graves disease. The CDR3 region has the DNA TGCGCCAGCAGGAATACAGCAGGGCAGGGGTACACTGAAGCTTTCTTT. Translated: CASRNTAGQGYTEAFF.